The rows below give T cell receptor beta chains drawn from one sample of a study of blood T cell repertoires in COVID-19. Generated by immunoSEQ multiplex PCR, the TCRdb table keeps only in-frame clones and is missing some. The sample has around 150,000 clones; 75% to 90% are singletons. Sequences were obtained from peripheral blood. These receptors came from a man in his 70s with acute or convalescent COVID-19. Each CDR3 is given with its conserved first and last residue. Fields, in order: D gene, J gene, CDR3 length, clone size, V gene, CDR3 DNA, CDR3 protein. A D gene is named only where the DNA matches it firmly. Clone size is stated in some rows and not others, as once, few, many or a class when expanded.

TRBD1 | TRBJ1-5 | 16 | NA | TRBV2 | TGTGCCAGCAGTCCCCCGGGACAGGGGGTTGGTCAGCCCCAGCATTTT | CASSPPGQGVGQPQHF
TRBD2 | TRBJ2-3 | 16 | NA | TRBV2 | TGTGCCAGCAGGGGACTAGCGGGGGGGCCTCCAGATACGCAGTATTTT | CASRGLAGGPPDTQYF
NA | TRBJ2-1 | 14 | NA | TRBV27 | TGTGCCAGCAGTTACAGGGGGGGCTACAATGAGCAGTTCTTC | CASSYRGGYNEQFF
NA | TRBJ2-1 | 11 | NA | TRBV14 | TGTGCCAGCAGCTCTAGAATTGAGCAGTTCTTC | CASSSRIEQFF
TRBD1 | TRBJ1-1 | 12 | NA | TRBV7-6 | TGTGCCAGCAGCGCCTACAGGGGGCAAGCTTTCTTT | CASSAYRGQAFF
NA | TRBJ1-1 | 13 | NA | TRBV7-2 | TGTGCCAGCAGCTTGACAGGGAACACTGAAGCTTTCTTT | CASSLTGNTEAFF
NA | TRBJ1-5 | 15 | few | TRBV24-1 | TGTGCCACGGGACAAGCCTCCCTCGACAATCAGCCCCAGCATTTT | CATGQASLDNQPQHF
TRBD2 | TRBJ2-2 | 15 | NA | TRBV5-1 | TGCGCCAGCAGCTTGGCCGGGAGGGCTACCGGGGAGCTGTTTTTT | CASSLAGRATGELFF
NA | TRBJ1-1 | 15 | NA | TRBV28 | TGTGCCAGCAGTTTAGCAGCAGGGCGGAACACTGAAGCTTTCTTT | CASSLAAGRNTEAFF
TRBD1 | TRBJ2-7 | 14 | NA | TRBV5-1 | TGCGCCAGCAGCCCCCGGACAGGGAATTACGAGCAGTACTTC | CASSPRTGNYEQYF
NA | TRBJ1-1 | 14 | NA | TRBV7-3 | TGTGCCAGCACCTCCGGGGGGCCCGGCACTGAAGCTTTCTTT | CASTSGGPGTEAFF
TRBD2 | TRBJ2-3 | 15 | NA | TRBV5-1 | TGCGCCCGCAGCTTGGGCGGGGGGGGCACAGATACGCAGTATTTT | CARSLGGGGTDTQYF
TRBD1 | TRBJ1-4 | 14 | NA | TRBV5-1 | TGCGCCAGCAGCGGGGGACAGCCAAATGAAAAACTGTTTTTT | CASSGGQPNEKLFF
TRBD1 | TRBJ2-3 | 16 | NA | TRBV5-8 | TGTGCCAGCAGCTGGGGGCGTACAGGGGGGACAGATACGCAGTATTTT | CASSWGRTGGTDTQYF
NA | TRBJ1-2 | 15 | NA | TRBV9 | TGTGCCAGCAGCGTAGGGGGAGGGGTGATTGAGGGCTACACCTTC | CASSVGGGVIEGYTF
TRBD1 | TRBJ1-1 | 12 | NA | TRBV28 | TGTGCCAGCAGAATCCGGGACAGAAAAGCTTTCTTT | CASRIRDRKAFF
NA | TRBJ1-2 | 15 | NA | TRBV3-1/TRBV3-2 | TGTGCCAGCAGCCAAGATGATGGCAGAAACTATGGCTACACCTTC | CASSQDDGRNYGYTF
TRBD2 | TRBJ2-5 | 16 | NA | TRBV19 | TGTGCCAGTACCTCGGACTGGAGCGGGACTTACGAGACCCAGTACTTC | CASTSDWSGTYETQYF
NA | TRBJ1-2 | 13 | NA | TRBV29-1 | TGCAGCGTTGGACAGGCCGGATTCTATGGCTACACCTTC | CSVGQAGFYGYTF
TRBD2 | TRBJ2-6 | 17 | NA | TRBV13 | TGTGCCAGCAGCTTAGCGGTGGGACTAGCGGACCTCGGGGTCCTGACTTTC | CASSLAVGLADLGVLTF
TRBD1 | TRBJ1-2 | 13 | NA | TRBV6-5 | TGTGCCAGCACTTGGGACAGAAACTATGGCTACACCTTC | CASTWDRNYGYTF
NA | TRBJ2-2 | 17 | NA | TRBV19 | TGTGCCAGTAGTATTGGAGCGCGGGACAGCAACACCGGGGAGCTGTTTTTT | CASSIGARDSNTGELFF
NA | TRBJ2-5 | 12 | NA | TRBV19 | TGTGCCAGTAGTGTGTCTACAGAGACCCAGTACTTC | CASSVSTETQYF
TRBD1 | TRBJ1-2 | 15 | few | TRBV5-1 | TGCGCCAGCAGCTCCCAAGGGGGCAGTGACTATGGCTACACCTTC | CASSSQGGSDYGYTF
NA | TRBJ1-6 | 15 | NA | TRBV7-2 | TGTGCCAGCAGCTCCCCCCCTGGGGGGAATTCACCCCTCCACTTT | CASSSPPGGNSPLHF
TRBD1 | TRBJ2-3 | 16 | once | TRBV5-6 | TGTGCCAGCAGCCAACGGACAGGGTCGGGCACAGATACGCAGTATTTT | CASSQRTGSGTDTQYF
NA | TRBJ2-1 | 15 | NA | TRBV19 | TGTGCCAGTAGTATAGCAGGGGTCGGGGATCATGAGCAGTTCTTC | CASSIAGVGDHEQFF
NA | TRBJ2-7 | 14 | NA | TRBV19 | TGTGCCAGTATAATTCTCCGGGAGACCTACGAGCAGTACTTC | CASIILRETYEQYF
TRBD2 | TRBJ2-5 | 14 | NA | TRBV9 | TGTGCCAGCAGCAGCGGGACTACGGGAGAGACCCAGTACTTC | CASSSGTTGETQYF
NA | TRBJ1-1 | 14 | NA | TRBV2 | TGTGCCAGCAGTGAAGAGACTGGTAACACTGAAGCTTTCTTT | CASSEETGNTEAFF
TRBD2 | TRBJ2-1 | 15 | once | TRBV19 | TGTGCCAGTAGGTCATCAGCGGGATCCTACAATGAGCAGTTCTTC | CASRSSAGSYNEQFF
TRBD2 | TRBJ2-3 | 19 | NA | TRBV19 | TGTGCCAGTAGTATAGACCTAGGACTAGCGTACTCTAGCACAGATACGCAGTATTTT | CASSIDLGLAYSSTDTQYF
TRBD1 | TRBJ2-2 | 17 | NA | TRBV18 | TGTGCCAGCTCACCTTACCTTGACAGGGGCGCCGCCGGGGAGCTGTTTTTT | CASSPYLDRGAAGELFF
NA | TRBJ2-6 | 15 | NA | TRBV5-8 | TGTGCCAGCAGCTCCCAGGGGCTGGGGGCCAACGTCCTGACTTTC | CASSSQGLGANVLTF
NA | TRBJ2-4 | 14 | NA | TRBV5-1 | TGCGCCAGCAGCTTGGCGGAGGGGGCAGACATTCAGTACTTC | CASSLAEGADIQYF
TRBD2 | TRBJ2-3 | 14 | NA | TRBV29-1 | TGCAGCGTCCCCGGGACTAGCGGCACAGATACGCGGTATTTT | CSVPGTSGTDTRYF
TRBD1 | TRBJ1-6 | 16 | once | TRBV19 | TGTGCCAGTAGGACTTCCGGGACAGGGGCTAATTCACCCCTCCACTTT | CASRTSGTGANSPLHF
NA | TRBJ1-4 | 14 | NA | TRBV9 | TGTGCCAGCAGCGGAAACAGGGCTAATGAAAAACTGTTTTTT | CASSGNRANEKLFF
TRBD1 | TRBJ2-7 | 10 | NA | TRBV29-1 | TGCAGCGTTGAAAGGGGGCGGAAGTACTTC | CSVERGRKYF
NA | TRBJ1-4 | 13 | NA | TRBV20-1 | TGCAGTGCTAGTAGCCAGGGTTATGAAAAACTGTTTTTT | CSASSQGYEKLFF
NA | TRBJ2-2 | 14 | NA | TRBV20-1 | TGCAGTGCTAGTTCCGGGATGGGCACCGGGGAGCTGTTTTTT | CSASSGMGTGELFF
NA | TRBJ2-7 | 9 | NA | TRBV2 | TGTGCCAGCAGTCCGGAGCAGTACTTC | CASSPEQYF
TRBD2 | TRBJ2-3 | 13 | NA | TRBV12-3/TRBV12-4 | TGTGCCAGCAAAGCGGGGGGGGGAGATACGCAGTATTTT | CASKAGGGDTQYF
TRBD1 | TRBJ1-4 | 14 | NA | TRBV19 | TGTGCCAGTAGAAGGGACAGGGTGGATGAAAAACTGTTTTTT | CASRRDRVDEKLFF
NA | TRBJ1-2 | 13 | NA | TRBV24-1 | TGTGCCACCAGCACCGACCCGGCTAGGGGCTACACCTTC | CATSTDPARGYTF
NA | TRBJ1-5 | 16 | NA | TRBV19 | TGTGCCAGTAGTATCACCTGGACAGCGGATTCACAGCCCCAGCATTTT | CASSITWTADSQPQHF
NA | TRBJ1-5 | 15 | once | TRBV18 | TGTGCCAGCTCACCGACCGCCCCAGGGTACCAGCCCCAGCATTTT | CASSPTAPGYQPQHF
NA | TRBJ1-4 | 15 | NA | TRBV5-1 | TGCGCCAGCAGCTTGCTCGGGGCAACTAATGAAAAACTGTTTTTT | CASSLLGATNEKLFF
NA | TRBJ1-1 | 15 | NA | TRBV4-1 | TGCGCCAGCAGCCCCCGACAGAACCTGAACACTGAAGCTTTCTTT | CASSPRQNLNTEAFF
TRBD1 | TRBJ2-7 | 14 | NA | TRBV19 | TGTGCCAGTAGCCGACAGGGGGCTATCAACGAGCAGTACTTC | CASSRQGAINEQYF
NA | TRBJ2-1 | 17 | NA | TRBV21-1 | TGTGCCAGCAGCAAAGGCAGCCAGCGGGAGTCCTACAATGAGCAGTTCTTC | CASSKGSQRESYNEQFF
NA | TRBJ1-6 | 13 | NA | TRBV3-1/TRBV3-2 | TGTGCCAGCAGCCAAGCAGGGGATTCACCCCTCCACTTT | CASSQAGDSPLHF
NA | TRBJ2-5 | 17 | NA | TRBV3-1/TRBV3-2 | TGTGCCAGCAGCCCCCCTACGCGGAGGGGCTACCAAGAGACCCAGTACTTC | CASSPPTRRGYQETQYF
NA | TRBJ1-1 | 14 | NA | TRBV2 | TGTGCCAGCAAGCTTCGGGATAAGGACACTGAAGCTTTCTTT | CASKLRDKDTEAFF
NA | TRBJ2-3 | 12 | once | TRBV6-5 | TGTGCCAGCACCGAGCGGGCCGATACGCAGTATTTT | CASTERADTQYF
TRBD1 | TRBJ1-5 | 15 | NA | TRBV2 | TGTGCCAGCACCCGACAGGGGGCGCGGAATCAGCCCCAGCATTTT | CASTRQGARNQPQHF
TRBD1 | TRBJ1-4 | 15 | NA | TRBV10-3 | TGTGCCATCAGTGATAAACAGGGGGCTGGGGAAAAACTGTTTTTT | CAISDKQGAGEKLFF
NA | TRBJ2-5 | 14 | NA | TRBV10-2 | TGCGCCAGCACCACGGCCAGGGCCCAAGAGACCCAGTACTTC | CASTTARAQETQYF
NA | TRBJ2-7 | 13 | NA | TRBV28 | TGTGCCAGCAGTTTACCCCCTTATTACGAGCAGTACTTC | CASSLPPYYEQYF